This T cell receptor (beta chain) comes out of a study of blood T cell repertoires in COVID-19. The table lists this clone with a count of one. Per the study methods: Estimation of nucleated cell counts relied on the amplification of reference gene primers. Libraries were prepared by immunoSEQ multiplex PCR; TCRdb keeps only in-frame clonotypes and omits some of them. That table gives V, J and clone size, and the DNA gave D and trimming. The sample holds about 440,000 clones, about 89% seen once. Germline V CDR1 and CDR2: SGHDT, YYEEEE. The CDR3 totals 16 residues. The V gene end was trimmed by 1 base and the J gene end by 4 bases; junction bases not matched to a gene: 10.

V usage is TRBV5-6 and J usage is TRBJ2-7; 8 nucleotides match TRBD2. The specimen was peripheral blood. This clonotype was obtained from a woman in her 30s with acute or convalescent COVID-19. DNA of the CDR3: TGTGCCAGCAGCTTGAGTGCGGGGGGCCTAGGATACGAGCAGTACTTC. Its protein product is CASSLSAGGLGYEQYF.